This note documents a single T cell receptor beta chain sequence. Its matching antigen is unknown. The source of the sample is a study of OX40 agonist ivuxolimab in advanced cancers. The repertoire was sequenced with immunoSEQ multiplex PCR; TCRdb's copy has only in-frame clones and lacks some. The sample consists of some 38,000 clones, roughly nine tenths of them appearing once. The CDR3 loop spans 13 amino acids. V gave up 3 bases and J gave up 5 bases, with 9 bases separating them. CDR1 and CDR2 (germline): SEHNR, FQNEAQ (reference sequence). Whole-study findings and limits: Antigen specificity of clonally expanded peripheral T cells was not established.

The chain couples TRBV7-9 to TRBJ2-3, with D hard to call. The sample consisted of CD4+ or CD8+ T cells sorted from blood, taken in a trial of the OX40 agonist ivuxolimab. The source is an adult with an advanced solid tumor such as melanoma, head and neck, liver or kidney cancer. For the CDR3, the DNA is TGTGCCAGCAGCTTGAATAGAAAAGATACGCAGTATTTT. Translated: CASSLNRKDTQYF.